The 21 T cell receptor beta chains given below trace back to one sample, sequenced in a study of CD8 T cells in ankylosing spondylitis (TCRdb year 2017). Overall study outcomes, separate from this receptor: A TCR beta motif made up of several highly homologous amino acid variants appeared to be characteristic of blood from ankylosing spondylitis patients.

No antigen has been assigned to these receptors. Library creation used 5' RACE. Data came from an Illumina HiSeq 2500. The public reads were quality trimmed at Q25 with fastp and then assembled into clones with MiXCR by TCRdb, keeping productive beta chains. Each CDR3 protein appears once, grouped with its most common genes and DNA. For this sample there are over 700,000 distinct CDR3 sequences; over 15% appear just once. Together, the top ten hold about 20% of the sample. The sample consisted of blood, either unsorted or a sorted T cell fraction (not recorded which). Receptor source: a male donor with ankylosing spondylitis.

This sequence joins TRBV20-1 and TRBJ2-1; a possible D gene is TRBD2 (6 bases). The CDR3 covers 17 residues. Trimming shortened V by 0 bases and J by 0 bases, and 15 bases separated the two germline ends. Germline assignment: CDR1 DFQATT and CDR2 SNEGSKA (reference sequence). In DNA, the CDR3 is TGCAGTGCTAGAGATAAAGTTCGGGGGAGCTCCTACAATGAGCAGTTCTTC. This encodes CSARDKVRGSSYNEQFF.

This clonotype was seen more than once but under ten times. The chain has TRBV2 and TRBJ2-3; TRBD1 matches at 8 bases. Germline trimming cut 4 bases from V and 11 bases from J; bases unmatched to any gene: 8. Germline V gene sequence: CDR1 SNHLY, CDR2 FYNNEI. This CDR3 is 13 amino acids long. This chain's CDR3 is CASSGWEDRGQYF. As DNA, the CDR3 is TGTGCCAGCAGTGGGTGGGAAGACAGGGGGCAGTATTTT.

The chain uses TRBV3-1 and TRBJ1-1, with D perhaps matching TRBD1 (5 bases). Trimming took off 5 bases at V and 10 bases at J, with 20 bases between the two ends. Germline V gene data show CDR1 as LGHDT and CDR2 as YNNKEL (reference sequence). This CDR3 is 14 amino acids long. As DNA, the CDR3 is TGTGCCAGCAGCGTCGTCAGGCAGGGAGGTCGAGCTTTCTTT. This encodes CASSVVRQGGRAFF.

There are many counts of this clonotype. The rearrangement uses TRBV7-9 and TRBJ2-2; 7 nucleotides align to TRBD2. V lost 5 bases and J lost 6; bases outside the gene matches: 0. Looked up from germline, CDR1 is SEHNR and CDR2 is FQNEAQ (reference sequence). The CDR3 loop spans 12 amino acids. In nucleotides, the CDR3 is TGTGCCAGCAGCGCGGGGGCCGGGGAGCTGTTTTTT. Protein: CASSAGAGELFF.

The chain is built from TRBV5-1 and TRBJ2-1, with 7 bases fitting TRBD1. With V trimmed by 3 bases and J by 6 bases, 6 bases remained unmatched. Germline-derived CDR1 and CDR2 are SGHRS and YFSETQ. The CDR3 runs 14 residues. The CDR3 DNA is TGCGCCAGCAGCTCCAGGGGGTGGTCCAATGAGCAGTTCTTC. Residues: CASSSRGWSNEQFF.

For the CDR3, the DNA is TGCGCCAGCAGCCACGAGGGGGCTAGCCCCTACAATGAGCAGTTCTTC. It encodes CASSHEGASPYNEQFF. The chain carries TRBV4-1 and TRBJ2-1, with 7 bases aligning to TRBD1. CDR3 length: 16 residues. CDR1 is MGHRA and CDR2 is YSYEKL in the germline V gene. Germline trimming cut 3 bases from V and 2 bases from J; bases unmatched to any gene: 7.

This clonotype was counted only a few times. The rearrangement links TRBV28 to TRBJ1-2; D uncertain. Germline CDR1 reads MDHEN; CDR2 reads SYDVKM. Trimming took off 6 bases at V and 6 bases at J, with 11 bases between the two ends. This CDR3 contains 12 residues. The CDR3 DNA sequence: TGTGCCAGCAGGTTAGAATTACATGGCTACACCTTC. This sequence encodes CASRLELHGYTF.

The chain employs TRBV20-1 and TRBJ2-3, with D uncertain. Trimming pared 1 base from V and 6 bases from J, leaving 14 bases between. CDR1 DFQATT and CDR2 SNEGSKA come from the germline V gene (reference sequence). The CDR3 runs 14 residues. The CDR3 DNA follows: TGCAGTGCTAGAGTTGTGACTGACCGCGATACGCAGTATTTT. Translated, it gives CSARVVTDRDTQYF.

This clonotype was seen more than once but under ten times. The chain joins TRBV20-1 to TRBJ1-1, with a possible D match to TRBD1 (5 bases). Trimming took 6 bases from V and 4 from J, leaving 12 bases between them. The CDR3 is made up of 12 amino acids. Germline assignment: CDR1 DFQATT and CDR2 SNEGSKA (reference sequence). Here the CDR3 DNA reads TGCAGTGCGAGTGACAGTAGCACTGAAGCTTTCTTT. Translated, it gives CSASDSSTEAFF.

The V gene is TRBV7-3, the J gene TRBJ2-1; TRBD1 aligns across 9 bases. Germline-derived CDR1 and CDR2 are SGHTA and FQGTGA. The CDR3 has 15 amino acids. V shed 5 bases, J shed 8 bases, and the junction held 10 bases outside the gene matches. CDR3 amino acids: CASSLGGQGGDEQFF. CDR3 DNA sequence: TGTGCCAGCAGCCTGGGGGGACAGGGCGGCGATGAGCAGTTCTTC. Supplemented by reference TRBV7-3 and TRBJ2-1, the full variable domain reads GAGVSQTPSNKVTEKGKYVELRCDPISGHTALYWYRQSLGQGPEFLIYFQGTGAADDSGLPNDRFFAVRPEGSVSTLKIQRTERGDSAVYLCASSLGGQGGDEQFFGPGTRLTVL.

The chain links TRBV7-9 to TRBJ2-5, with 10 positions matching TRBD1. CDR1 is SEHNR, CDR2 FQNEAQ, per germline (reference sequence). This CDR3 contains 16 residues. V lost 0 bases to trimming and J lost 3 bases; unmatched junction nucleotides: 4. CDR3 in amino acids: CASSLASGTGEETQYF. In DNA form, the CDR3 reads TGTGCCAGCAGCTTAGCCTCCGGGACAGGGGAAGAGACCCAGTACTTC.

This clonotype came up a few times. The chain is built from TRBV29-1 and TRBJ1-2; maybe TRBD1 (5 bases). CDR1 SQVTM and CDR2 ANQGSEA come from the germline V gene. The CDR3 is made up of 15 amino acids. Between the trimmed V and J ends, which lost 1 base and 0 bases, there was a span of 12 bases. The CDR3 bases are TGCAGCGTTGAAGTCGGAATGACAGCTAACTATGGCTACACCTTC. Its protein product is CSVEVGMTANYGYTF. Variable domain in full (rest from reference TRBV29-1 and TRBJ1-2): SAVISQKPSRDICQRGTSLTIQCQVDSQVTMMFWYRQQPGQSLTLIATANQGSEATYESGFVIDKFPISRPNLTFSTLTVSNMSPEDSSIYLCSVEVGMTANYGYTFGSGTRLTVV.

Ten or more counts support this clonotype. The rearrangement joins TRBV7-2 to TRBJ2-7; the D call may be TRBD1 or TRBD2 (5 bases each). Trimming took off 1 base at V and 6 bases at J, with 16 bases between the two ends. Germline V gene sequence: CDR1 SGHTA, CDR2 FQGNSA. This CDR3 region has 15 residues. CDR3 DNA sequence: TGTGCCAGCAGCTTAGGACCCGGGATGCAGGGCGAGCAGTACTTC. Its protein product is CASSLGPGMQGEQYF.

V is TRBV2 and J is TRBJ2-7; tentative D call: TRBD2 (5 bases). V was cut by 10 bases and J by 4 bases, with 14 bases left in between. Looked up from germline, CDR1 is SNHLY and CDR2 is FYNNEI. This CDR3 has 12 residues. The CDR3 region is CATKEAAYEQYF. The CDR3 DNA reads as TGTGCCACAAAGGAGGCGGCGTACGAGCAGTACTTC.

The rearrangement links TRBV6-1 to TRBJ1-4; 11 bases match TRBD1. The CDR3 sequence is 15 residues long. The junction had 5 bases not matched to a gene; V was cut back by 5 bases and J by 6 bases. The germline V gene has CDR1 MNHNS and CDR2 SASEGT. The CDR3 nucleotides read TGTGCCAGCAGTACCCGGACAGGGGGCTATGAAAAACTGTTTTTT. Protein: CASSTRTGGYEKLFF.

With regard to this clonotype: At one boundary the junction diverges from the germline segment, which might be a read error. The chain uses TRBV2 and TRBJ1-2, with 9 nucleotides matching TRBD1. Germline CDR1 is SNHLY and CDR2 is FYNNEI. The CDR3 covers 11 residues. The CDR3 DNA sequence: TGTGCCAGCAGTGAATGGGGGACAGGGCCCTTC. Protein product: CASSEWGTGPF.

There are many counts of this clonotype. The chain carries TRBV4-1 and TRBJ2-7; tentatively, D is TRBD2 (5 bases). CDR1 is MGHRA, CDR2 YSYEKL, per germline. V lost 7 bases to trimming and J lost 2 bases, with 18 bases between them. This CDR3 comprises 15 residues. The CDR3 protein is CASTPTRTQTYEQYF. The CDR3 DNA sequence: TGCGCCAGCACCCCCACCAGGACTCAGACCTACGAGCAGTACTTC.

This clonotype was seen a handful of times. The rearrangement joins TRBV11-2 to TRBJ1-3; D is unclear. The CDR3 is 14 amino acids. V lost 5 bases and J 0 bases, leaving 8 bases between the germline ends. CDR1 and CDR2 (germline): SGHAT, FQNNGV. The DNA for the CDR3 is TGTGCCAGCAGCGCGACACACTCTGGAAACACCATATATTTT. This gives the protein CASSATHSGNTIYF.

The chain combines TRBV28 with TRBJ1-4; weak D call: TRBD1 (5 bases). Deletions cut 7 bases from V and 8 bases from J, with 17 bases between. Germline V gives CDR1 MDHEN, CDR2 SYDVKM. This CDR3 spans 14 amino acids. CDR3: CASKGPDNNEKLFF. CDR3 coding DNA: TGTGCCAGCAAAGGTCCGGACAATAACGAAAAACTGTTTTTT.

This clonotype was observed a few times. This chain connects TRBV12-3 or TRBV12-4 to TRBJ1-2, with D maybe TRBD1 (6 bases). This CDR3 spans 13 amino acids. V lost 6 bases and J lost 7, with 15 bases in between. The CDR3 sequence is CASRPGGGRGYTF. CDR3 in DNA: TGTGCCAGCAGACCCGGGGGGGGCCGTGGCTACACCTTC.

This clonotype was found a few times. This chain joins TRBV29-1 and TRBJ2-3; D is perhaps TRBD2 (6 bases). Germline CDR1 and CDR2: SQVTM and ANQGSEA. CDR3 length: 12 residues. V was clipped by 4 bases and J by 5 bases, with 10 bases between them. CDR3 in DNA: TGCAGCGTTGTGCGGGGCGAAGATACGCAGTATTTT. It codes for CSVVRGEDTQYF.